These 4 T cell receptor beta chains were all obtained from the same sample, sequenced in a study of T cells in localized non-small cell lung cancer. Generated by immunoSEQ multiplex PCR, the TCRdb table keeps only in-frame clones and is missing some. The sample records 53,000 or so clones, approximately 90% being singletons. Sequencing was performed on peripheral blood, taken before any cancer treatment. The receptors were gathered from a man aged 35 to 69 with stage I lung adenocarcinoma.

The V and J genes are TRBV2 and TRBJ1-2; a weak D match, TRBD1 (5 bases). Germline loops: CDR1 SNHLY, CDR2 FYNNEI. This CDR3 spans 14 amino acids. The V gene lost 6 bases and the J gene lost 3 bases, with 14 bases spanning the gap. The CDR3 coding sequence is TGTGCCAGCAGCAGATTTCAAGGGGACTATGGCTACACCTTC. Amino acids: CASSRFQGDYGYTF.

The chain recombines TRBV18 with TRBJ2-5; possible D gene TRBD1, 5 bases. CDR1 and CDR2 (germline): KGHSH, LQKENI. CDR3 length: 13 amino acids. The germline V and J ends were trimmed by 3 bases and 3 bases, with 8 bases remaining between them. Written as DNA, the CDR3 is TGTGCCAGCTCACCGAGACAGAAAGAGACCCAGTACTTC. Its translation is CASSPRQKETQYF.

The chain is built from TRBV29-1 and TRBJ2-7; D may be TRBD1 (6 bases). V was clipped by 4 bases and J by 3 bases, with 13 bases between them. The CDR3 is 13 amino acids. Germline V gives CDR1 SQVTM, CDR2 ANQGSEA. The CDR3 sequence: CSVVTDSIYEQYF. Here the CDR3 DNA reads TGCAGCGTTGTGACGGACAGTATCTACGAGCAGTACTTC.

The count of this clone is one. The chain carries TRBV6-1 and TRBJ1-4; D not certain. Trimming shortened V by 4 bases and J by 1 base, and 10 bases separated the two germline ends. The CDR3 length is 15 residues. Germline V gene data show CDR1 as MNHNS and CDR2 as SASEGT. CDR3 nucleotide sequence: TGTGCCAGCAGTGGACCACAGATAACTAATGAAAAACTGTTTTTT. It codes for CASSGPQITNEKLFF.